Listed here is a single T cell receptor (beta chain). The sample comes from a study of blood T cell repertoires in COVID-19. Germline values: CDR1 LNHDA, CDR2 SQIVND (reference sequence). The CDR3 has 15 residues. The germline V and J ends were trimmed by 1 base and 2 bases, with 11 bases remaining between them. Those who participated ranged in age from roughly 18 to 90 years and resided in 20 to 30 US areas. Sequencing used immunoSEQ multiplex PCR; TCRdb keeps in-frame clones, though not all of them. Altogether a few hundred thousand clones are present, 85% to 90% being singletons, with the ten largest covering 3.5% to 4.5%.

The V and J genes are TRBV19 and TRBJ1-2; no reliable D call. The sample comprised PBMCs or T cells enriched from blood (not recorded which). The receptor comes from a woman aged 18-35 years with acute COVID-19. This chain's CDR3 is CASSIGAGSNYGYTF. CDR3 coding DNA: TGTGCCAGTAGTATAGGAGCAGGTTCCAACTATGGCTACACCTTC.